A selection of T cell receptor beta chains follows, all from one sample in a study of cytomegalovirus exposure and HLA in healthy donors. The data were produced by immunoSEQ multiplex PCR, yet TCRdb's version contains in-frame clones alone and is incomplete. The repertoire holds around 190,000 clones, with around 77% as singletons. Sequences were obtained from PBMCs. These TCRs come from a woman aged 30 to 39 in good health and CMV-seronegative. CDR3s include the opening cysteine and the closing phenylalanine or tryptophan. The D gene is left open where the match is weak. Size is omitted from some rows. Given values are once, few, many or a class for expanded clones.

v_gene	abundance	d_gene	j_gene	CDR3nt	CDR3aa
TRBV28	NA	NA	TRBJ1-3	TGTGCCAGCATCCTTTCGGGGGATTCTATTGAAAACACCATATATTTT	CASILSGDSIENTIYF
TRBV5-1	NA	NA	TRBJ1-1	TGCGCCAGCAGCTCGATCGGGGGACGGCCGAACACTGAAGCTTTCTTT	CASSSIGGRPNTEAFF
TRBV27	NA	NA	TRBJ2-7	TGTGCCAGCAGTTTAAGGGGGGGCGGAGGACTCTACGAGCAGTACTTC	CASSLRGGGGLYEQYF
TRBV11-3	NA	TRBD1	TRBJ2-1	TGTGCCAGCAGTCTCCGGACAGGGGGCAATGAGCAGTTCTTC	CASSLRTGGNEQFF
TRBV15	NA	NA	TRBJ1-4	TGTGCCACCAGCAGACCCCCGGGACTTACCGCAACTAATGAAAAACTGTTTTTT	CATSRPPGLTATNEKLFF
TRBV5-4	once	NA	TRBJ2-5	TGTGCCAGCAGCTTTAGACAGTACCAAGAGACCCAGTACTTC	CASSFRQYQETQYF
TRBV5-4	once	TRBD1	TRBJ1-1	TGTGCCAGCAGCTCCGGACAGGGGGCGCGGGCCACTGAAGCTTTCTTT	CASSSGQGARATEAFF
TRBV6-5	NA	TRBD1	TRBJ1-2	TGTGCCAGCAGTTACTCGACAGGGGAGTGGTACTATGGCTACACCTTC	CASSYSTGEWYYGYTF
TRBV30	once	TRBD1	TRBJ1-2	TGTGCCTGGAGCGCGGGACAGAGCATCTACACCTTC	CAWSAGQSIYTF
TRBV11-2	NA	TRBD2	TRBJ2-1	TGTGCCAGCAGCTTTACGCCGGGACTAGCGCGCTACAATGAGCAGTTCTTC	CASSFTPGLARYNEQFF
TRBV5-1	NA	NA	TRBJ1-4	TGCGCCAGCAGCGCTAGAGGGGAGGGAAAACTGTTTTTT	CASSARGEGKLFF
TRBV28	NA	TRBD1	TRBJ2-6	TGTGCCAGCAGTGGTAGGACAGGGATCGCTGGGGCCAACGTCCTGACTTTC	CASSGRTGIAGANVLTF
TRBV13	few	TRBD1	TRBJ1-4	TGTGCCAGCAGCTTCGGGACAGGGGGGAATGAAAAACTGTTTTTT	CASSFGTGGNEKLFF
TRBV5-6	NA	NA	TRBJ2-6	TGTGCCAGCAGCTTGGTAGGGGTCAACTCTGGGGCCAACGTCCTGACTTTC	CASSLVGVNSGANVLTF
TRBV4-1	NA	TRBD1	TRBJ1-1	TGCGCCAGCAGCCAGACGGACAGGGACCACTGTGAAGCTTTCTTT	CASSQTDRDHCEAFF
TRBV7-9	NA	NA	TRBJ2-7	TGTGCCAGCAGCTCGGGACACGGAAGCCAGTACTTC	CASSSGHGSQYF
TRBV18	NA	NA	TRBJ1-1	TGTGCCAGCTCAGCCACAGATTCGAACACTGAAGCTTTCTTT	CASSATDSNTEAFF
TRBV2	NA	NA	TRBJ2-3	TGTGCCAGTGCCCCGGGTTCTCGGTCAGATACGCAGTATTTT	CASAPGSRSDTQYF
TRBV5-6	NA	NA	TRBJ2-4	TGTGCCAGCAGCTTGGGACCGGGACTCTCTGAAAACATTCAGTACTTC	CASSLGPGLSENIQYF
TRBV25-1	few	NA	TRBJ1-2	TGTGCCAGCCGAGACAGGTTAGGTCGAGGCTACACCTTC	CASRDRLGRGYTF
TRBV4-2	NA	TRBD1	TRBJ1-2	TGTGCCAGCAGCCAAACCCAGGGGGCTGGCTACACCTTC	CASSQTQGAGYTF
TRBV28	NA	TRBD2	TRBJ2-3	TGTGCCAGCAGTATAGCGCGGGAGGGAGCAGATACGCAGTATTTT	CASSIAREGADTQYF
TRBV19	NA	NA	TRBJ2-1	TGTGCCAGTAGTACTGAAAGCGGGCGCTCCTACAATGAGCAGTTCTTC	CASSTESGRSYNEQFF
TRBV5-1	NA	NA	TRBJ2-7	TGCGCCAGCAGCTTGAGCAGGGACTACGAGCAGTACTTC	CASSLSRDYEQYF
TRBV5-1	few	TRBD1	TRBJ1-2	TGCGCCAGCAGCTTGGGACAGGGGAATGGCTACACCTTC	CASSLGQGNGYTF
TRBV4-2	NA	NA	TRBJ1-1	TGTGCCAGCAGCCAAGGAAGCAGGGCTGTTGAAGCTTTCTTT	CASSQGSRAVEAFF
TRBV11-3	NA	NA	TRBJ2-3	TGTGCCAGCAGCTTTTCCCAGGGCGGGGAAGATACGCAGTATTTT	CASSFSQGGEDTQYF
TRBV27	NA	NA	TRBJ2-7	TGTGCCAGCAGTTTAGGAGACCAACGGCAGTACTTC	CASSLGDQRQYF